A single sample is the source of the 28 T cell receptor beta chains below, sequenced in a study of cytomegalovirus exposure and HLA in healthy donors. PCR used 60 Vbeta primers and 13 Jbeta primers. Produced via immunoSEQ multiplex PCR; TCRdb's table is partial and in-frame only. Of around 240,000 clones listed, roughly 82% were seen once; the top ten hold 5% to 6.5%. The sequenced material came from PBMCs. Receptors originate from a woman between 35 and 50 years old in good health and CMV-seropositive.

The chain couples TRBV29-1 to TRBJ1-2, with TRBD1 as a possible D gene (5 bases). The V end was cut by 4 bases, the J end by 8 bases, with 20 bases between. Germline V gene data show CDR1 as SQVTM and CDR2 as ANQGSEA. CDR3 length equals 14 residues. The CDR3 nucleotides are TGCAGCGTTGGCGGGACGCAACTAATGGGCGGCTACACCTTC. It yields the protein CSVGGTQLMGGYTF. The variable domain in full, with the rest retrieved from reference TRBV29-1 and TRBJ1-2, is SAVISQKPSRDICQRGTSLTIQCQVDSQVTMMFWYRQQPGQSLTLIATANQGSEATYESGFVIDKFPISRPNLTFSTLTVSNMSPEDSSIYLCSVGGTQLMGGYTFGSGTRLTVV.

This sequence joins TRBV19 and TRBJ1-3, with a tentative D call TRBD1 (5 bases). Trimming removed 3 bases from V and 0 bases from J, with 9 bases in between. Germline V gives CDR1 LNHDA, CDR2 SQIVND (reference sequence). The CDR3 is 15 amino acids. CDR3 DNA: TGTGCCAGTAGTATCACAGGAACCTCTGGAAACACCATATATTTT. Encoded protein: CASSITGTSGNTIYF.

CDR3 bases: TGCAGCGTTGGACAGGGGGCGAGGGATGAAAAACTGTTTTTT. Amino acid sequence: CSVGQGARDEKLFF. The chain links TRBV29-1 to TRBJ1-4; 10 bases fit TRBD1. This CDR3 comprises 14 residues. The germline V gene encodes CDR1 SQVTM and CDR2 ANQGSEA. The junction had 5 bases not matched to a gene; V was cut back by 4 bases and J by 6 bases.

This clone was counted between two and nine times. This sequence joins TRBV6-5 and TRBJ1-2; no firm D call. In germline, CDR1 is MNHEY, CDR2 SVGAGI. The CDR3 runs to 14 residues. V lost 7 bases to trimming and J lost 4 bases, with 16 bases between them. CDR3 bases: TGTGCCAGCACCCCCGGGAGGCAGGCCTATGGCTACACCTTC. This codes for CASTPGRQAYGYTF.

With regard to this clone: Other nucleotide sequences in the sample specify the same CDR3. This sequence joins TRBV7-2 and TRBJ2-5; 11 bases are shared with TRBD1. Germline CDR1 reads SGHTA; CDR2 reads FQGNSA. The CDR3 contains 14 residues. V was clipped by 3 bases and J by 4 bases; unmatched bases: 1. The CDR3, as DNA: TGTGCCAGCAGCTTGGACAGGGGGCGAGAGACCCAGTACTTC. This sequence encodes CASSLDRGRETQYF.

This clone came up a few times. This chain connects TRBV9 to TRBJ1-4, with 9 nucleotides matching TRBD1. V was pared by 2 bases and J by 8 bases, with 7 bases of the junction left unmatched. Germline V gene lookup returns CDR1 SGDLS and CDR2 YYNGEE. The CDR3 length is 15 residues. The CDR3 DNA is TGTGCCAGCAGCGTTCGGACAGGGGAGTCGGAAAAACTGTTTTTT. Protein product: CASSVRTGESEKLFF.

This chain joins TRBV4-2 and TRBJ2-5, with D possibly matching TRBD2 (5 bases). The CDR3 consists of 15 residues. Trimming took 3 bases from V and 3 from J, leaving 14 bases between them. Germline V gene sequence: CDR1 LGHNA, CDR2 YNFKEQ. The CDR3 loop reads CASSHNPGTKETQYF. The CDR3 nucleotides read TGTGCCAGCAGCCATAACCCGGGAACCAAAGAGACCCAGTACTTC.

CDR3: CASSGGTGGHYEQYF. The DNA of the CDR3 is TGTGCCAGCAGCGGAGGGACAGGGGGCCACTACGAGCAGTACTTC. The rearrangement uses TRBV11-2 and TRBJ2-7; 12 bases fit TRBD1. Trimming removed 5 bases from V and 3 bases from J; junction bases left unmatched: 5. This CDR3 comprises 15 residues. Germline V gene sequence: CDR1 SGHAT, CDR2 FQNNGV.

The V gene is TRBV5-8, the J gene TRBJ1-5; a possible D gene is TRBD1 (6 bases). Trimming stripped 7 bases from V and 1 base from J, with 12 bases between. CDR1 is SGHTS and CDR2 is YDEGEE in the germline V gene. The length of the CDR3 is 14 residues. The CDR3 bases are TGTGCCAGCTGGCCCGGGACAAGCAATCAGCCCCAGCATTTT. Its protein product is CASWPGTSNQPQHF.

In its sample, this clone was seen a few times. The chain has TRBV4-1 and TRBJ2-1, with TRBD2 identical over 7 bases. The CDR3 runs 15 residues. The germline CDR1 and CDR2 sequences are MGHRA and YSYEKL. The V gene end was trimmed by 7 bases and the J gene end by 5 bases; junction bases not matched to a gene: 11. The CDR3 spells CASTLEGLQNNEQFF. The CDR3 nucleotides are TGCGCCAGCACTCTCGAGGGACTACAGAACAATGAGCAGTTCTTC.

This chain joins TRBV6-5 and TRBJ1-6, with D perhaps matching TRBD1 (6 bases). V lost 4 bases, J lost 8 bases, and 12 bases lay in between. Germline assignment: CDR1 MNHEY and CDR2 SVGAGI. This CDR3 has 14 amino acids. In DNA form, the CDR3 reads TGTGCCAGCAGTTCCGGGACACCGGATTCACCCCTCCACTTT. This codes for CASSSGTPDSPLHF.

This sequence joins TRBV11-2 and TRBJ1-1; perhaps TRBD1 as D (5 bases). The CDR3 is 16 residues long. Germline V lookup: CDR1 SGHAT, CDR2 FQNNGV. Deletions cut 5 bases from V and 4 bases from J, with 20 bases between. Here the CDR3 reads CASSALTAAGTTEAFF. CDR3 DNA: TGTGCCAGCAGCGCTCTCACCGCGGCGGGGACCACTGAAGCTTTCTTT.

The chain uses TRBV14 and TRBJ2-7; TRBD2 matches 10 bases. The V and J ends lost 1 base and 2 bases, in that order; junction bases with no gene match: 5. Germline lookup yields CDR1 SGHDN and CDR2 FVKESK. The length of the CDR3 is 16 residues. The CDR3, as DNA: TGTGCCAGCAGCCAAGGAAGGCTAGCGGGAGCCTACGAGCAGTACTTC. Its protein product is CASSQGRLAGAYEQYF.

The chain combines TRBV7-3 with TRBJ2-3; possibly TRBD2 for D (6 bases). This CDR3 comprises 14 residues. Deletions cut 5 bases from V and 6 bases from J, with 15 bases between. CDR1 and CDR2 (germline): SGHTA, FQGTGA. CDR3 protein: CASSLGDRGDTQYF. DNA for the CDR3: TGTGCCAGCAGCCTAGGGGACCGGGGGGATACGCAGTATTTT.

This clone appeared once. The chain uses TRBV9 and TRBJ2-3; the D gene is possibly TRBD1 (7 bases). The V gene lost 4 bases and the J gene lost 2 bases, with 17 bases spanning the gap. CDR3 size: 16 residues. The germline gives CDR1 SGDLS, CDR2 YYNGEE. The CDR3 bases are TGTGCCAGCAGCTCTAAGGGGGGACAGACCACAGATACGCAGTATTTT. Amino acid sequence: CASSSKGGQTTDTQYF.

The gene calls are TRBV5-6 and TRBJ2-2; 14 positions agree with TRBD2. Germline V gene lookup returns CDR1 SGHDT and CDR2 YYEEEE. The V segment lost 4 bases and the J segment 4 bases; nucleotides outside the gene matches: 12. CDR3 length: 19 amino acids. The CDR3 reads CASSPELGLAGDGTGELFF. For the CDR3, the DNA is TGTGCCAGCAGCCCCGAACTGGGACTAGCGGGAGACGGCACCGGGGAGCTGTTTTTT.

This clone has a single count. The V call is TRBV7-2, the J call TRBJ2-3, with 11 nucleotides matching TRBD2. The CDR3 covers 18 residues. V trimming: 4 bases; J trimming: 3 bases; junction bases outside the gene matches: 12. Per germline, CDR1 SGHTA and CDR2 FQGNSA. In DNA form, the CDR3 reads TGTGCCAGCAGCTCCCTAAACTTAGCGGGAGGGAAAACAGATACGCAGTATTTT. Encoded protein: CASSSLNLAGGKTDTQYF.

The V call is TRBV7-9, the J call TRBJ2-3; TRBD2 matches at 13 bases. The CDR3 length is 17 residues. Losses at the gene ends were 5 bases for V and 0 bases for J; bases not matched to a gene: 5. CDR1 and CDR2 from the germline V gene are SEHNR and FQNEAQ (reference sequence). CDR3 sequence reads: CASSPGTSGTSTDTQYF. The CDR3 DNA follows: TGTGCCAGCAGCCCCGGGACTAGCGGGACTAGCACAGATACGCAGTATTTT.

This clone was seen only a few times. The rearrangement links TRBV10-3 to TRBJ2-1; 7 nucleotides agree with TRBD1. The V segment lost 9 bases and the J segment 1 base; nucleotides outside the gene matches: 9. The CDR3 is made up of 15 amino acids. The germline V gene encodes CDR1 ENHRY and CDR2 SYGVKD. DNA of the CDR3: TGTGCCATTCAGACAGGGCTCCTGTCCTACAATGAGCAGTTCTTC. It encodes CAIQTGLLSYNEQFF.

This clone appeared a single time. V usage is TRBV4-1 and J usage is TRBJ2-6, with no clear D. The CDR3 consists of 15 residues. V was clipped by 1 base and J by 2 bases, with 6 bases between them. Looked up from germline, CDR1 is MGHRA and CDR2 is YSYEKL. The CDR3 coding sequence is TGCGCCAGCAGCCAAGTTCTAGCTGGGGCCAACGTCCTGACTTTC. It specifies CASSQVLAGANVLTF.

This clone was recorded a few times. The chain links TRBV14 to TRBJ1-3; no clear D. Trimming removed 2 bases from V and 6 bases from J, with 5 bases in between. CDR1 is SGHDN and CDR2 is FVKESK in the germline V gene. The CDR3 has 12 residues. DNA for the CDR3: TGTGCCAGCAGCCAACCTGTAAACACCATATATTTT. This codes for CASSQPVNTIYF.

The chain is built from TRBV19 and TRBJ1-1; 7 nucleotides agree with TRBD1. The V segment lost 5 bases and the J segment 6 bases; nucleotides outside the gene matches: 9. Germline V gives CDR1 LNHDA, CDR2 SQIVND (reference sequence). This CDR3 is 14 amino acids long. CDR3 loop: CASSVTGVGAEAFF. CDR3 in DNA: TGTGCCAGTAGTGTAACAGGGGTGGGGGCTGAAGCTTTCTTT. Full variable domain (missing parts from reference TRBV19 and TRBJ1-1): DGGITQSPKYLFRKEGQNVTLSCEQNLNHDAMYWYRQDPGQGLRLIYYSQIVNDFQKGDIAEGYSVSREKKESFPLTVTSAQKNPTAFYLCASSVTGVGAEAFFGQGTRLTVV.

The genes are TRBV4-2 and TRBJ1-3; the match to TRBD1 covers 7 bases. The ends lost 1 base at V and 0 bases at J; junction bases unmatched: 6. This CDR3 has 17 amino acids. The germline V gene encodes CDR1 LGHNA and CDR2 YNFKEQ. The CDR3 nucleotides are TGTGCCAGCAGCCAAGGGGGACAGAGCTACTCTGGAAACACCATATATTTT. Its protein product is CASSQGGQSYSGNTIYF.

This clone was found a few times. The chain has TRBV9 and TRBJ1-2; D perhaps matches TRBD1 (6 bases). Germline assignment: CDR1 SGDLS and CDR2 YYNGEE. V was clipped by 3 bases and J by 1 base, with 16 bases between them. CDR3 length: 16 amino acids. The CDR3 coding sequence is TGTGCCAGCAGCGCGGGGGGGGACATATTTAACTATGGCTACACCTTC. Translating it yields CASSAGGDIFNYGYTF.

The chain links TRBV5-1 to TRBJ2-5, with 11 bases aligning to TRBD2. V lost 4 bases to trimming and J lost 2 bases; unmatched junction nucleotides: 4. The CDR3 is made up of 15 amino acids. Looked up from germline, CDR1 is SGHRS and CDR2 is YFSETQ. CDR3 region: CASSPLAGGQETQYF. The CDR3 DNA follows: TGCGCCAGCAGCCCTTTAGCGGGGGGGCAAGAGACCCAGTACTTC. Looking up the rest from reference TRBV5-1 and TRBJ2-5 gives the full variable domain: KAGVTQTPRYLIKTRGQQVTLSCSPISGHRSVSWYQQTPGQGLQFLFEYFSETQRNKGNFPGRFSGRQFSNSRSEMNVSTLELGDSALYLCASSPLAGGQETQYFGPGTRLLVL.

The gene calls are TRBV19 and TRBJ2-1, with D uncertain. There are 13 residues in the CDR3. Trimming cost V 2 bases and J 4 bases, with 6 bases left between them. The germline V gene has CDR1 LNHDA and CDR2 SQIVND (reference sequence). The CDR3 nucleotides read TGTGCCAGTAGTATAAGCGAATACAATGAGCAGTTCTTC. It is translated as CASSISEYNEQFF. Full variable domain (outside the CDR3, taken from reference TRBV19 and TRBJ2-1): DGGITQSPKYLFRKEGQNVTLSCEQNLNHDAMYWYRQDPGQGLRLIYYSQIVNDFQKGDIAEGYSVSREKKESFPLTVTSAQKNPTAFYLCASSISEYNEQFFGPGTRLTVL.

The chain is built from TRBV19 and TRBJ1-5; unclear D gene. Germline CDR1 LNHDA, CDR2 SQIVND (reference sequence). Trimming pared 3 bases from V and 4 bases from J, leaving 13 bases between. The CDR3 has 15 residues. The CDR3 sequence is CASSIRRGENQPQHF. The CDR3 DNA reads as TGTGCCAGTAGTATTCGACGCGGCGAAAATCAGCCCCAGCATTTT.

The chain carries TRBV29-1 and TRBJ1-2; D is possibly TRBD1 (5 bases). The CDR3 has 13 residues. V was trimmed by 6 bases and J by 4 bases, leaving 15 bases between them. Per the germline V gene, CDR1 is SQVTM and CDR2 is ANQGSEA. Here the CDR3 reads CSVGPGQGYGYTF. The DNA of the CDR3 is TGCAGCGTGGGGCCGGGCCAGGGCTATGGCTACACCTTC.